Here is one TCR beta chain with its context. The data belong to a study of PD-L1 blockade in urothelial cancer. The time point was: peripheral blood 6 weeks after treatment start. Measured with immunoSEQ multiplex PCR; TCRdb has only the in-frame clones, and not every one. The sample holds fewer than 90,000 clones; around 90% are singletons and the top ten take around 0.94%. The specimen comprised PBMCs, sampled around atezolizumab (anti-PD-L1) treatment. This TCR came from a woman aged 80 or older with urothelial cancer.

In DNA form, the CDR3 reads TGTGCCTGGAGACTAGCTGTGTACGAGCAGTACTTC. Translating it yields CAWRLAVYEQYF. The rearrangement joins TRBV30 to TRBJ2-7; D possibly corresponds to TRBD2 (6 bases). CDR3 length: 12 residues. Between the trimmed V and J ends, which lost 3 bases and 4 bases, there was a span of 10 bases. Germline CDR1 is GTSNPN and CDR2 is SVGIG (reference sequence).